Sequencing of this TCR beta chain was carried out in a study of low-dose radiotherapy and immunotherapy resistance in tumors. About the study: The fractionation for Cohort 1 was 0.5 Gy per fraction every 2 weeks, totaling 6.5 Gy. 1 Gy per fraction was delivered to Cohort 2 every two weeks, for 13 Gy total over 26 weeks. Intravenous cyclophosphamide 200 mg/m2 was given every two weeks, one day before radiation and immunotherapy.

The V end lost 0 bases, the J end lost 0 bases, and 6 bases lay between the germline ends. CDR3 size: 15 residues. CDR1 is LGHNA and CDR2 is YSLEER in the germline V gene. Alpha and beta chains were covered, as first-strand cDNA relied on TRAV- and TRBV-specific primers. The TCRs were subjected to amplification over approximately 20 PCR cycles employing a constant-region primer in conjunction with a V-primer adapter. MiXCR, applied by TCRdb to the reads, yields one record per CDR3 protein. The sample yields over 15,000 distinct CDR3 sequences, around three quarters seen once. This receptor was taken from a human donor with advanced metastatic prostate, ovarian, gallbladder or colorectal cancer (not recorded which). This table probably holds off-target reads from a library built for another chain. The chain recombines TRBV4-3 with TRBJ2-1; D unclear. CDR3 sequence: CASSQDRSSYNEQFF. The CDR3 region has the DNA TGCGCCAGCAGCCAAGACAGGAGCTCCTACAATGAGCAGTTCTTC.